This entry lists 18 T cell receptor beta chains sequenced from one sample in a study of cytomegalovirus exposure and HLA in healthy donors (dated by TCRdb to about 2017). The library was built by means of the immunoSEQ multiplex PCR assay. A mixture of 60 forward primers for TCR Vbeta segments and 13 reverse primers for TCR Jbeta segments was used in the multiplex PCR. Sourced from immuneACCESS, this table was stored by TCRdb with only in-frame sequences that have V and J called. A share of the clones is absent; for the studies checked, an unresolved V gene accounts for under half, and the remainder has no known explanation. A total of approximately 190,000 clones appear in this sample, 75% to 85% of them only once. The ten biggest clones cover roughly 14% of the sample. Sequencing input: PBMCs. The receptors were sampled from a woman aged 25 to 39 in good health and CMV-seropositive.

The chain couples TRBV13 to TRBJ1-1; 7 bases are a match to TRBD1. The CDR3 loop spans 14 amino acids. J was trimmed by 4 bases and V by 6 bases; bases with no gene match: 8. The germline CDR1 and CDR2 sequences are PRHDT and FYEKMQ (reference sequence). The CDR3 sequence: CASSSPSGGTEAFF. In nucleotides, the CDR3 is TGTGCCAGCAGTTCACCTTCAGGGGGCACTGAAGCTTTCTTT.

The V call is TRBV27, the J call TRBJ1-1, with D unclear. The length of the CDR3 is 13 residues. Germline CDR1 reads MNHEY; CDR2 reads SMNVEV (reference sequence). V was shortened by 2 bases and J by 0 bases, with 4 bases between the two germline ends. The CDR3 protein is CASSLQLNTEAFF. The CDR3 region has the DNA TGTGCCAGCAGTTTACAGTTGAACACTGAAGCTTTCTTT.

The chain has TRBV28 and TRBJ1-1; 7 bases fit TRBD1. V lost 2 bases, J lost 7 bases, and 4 bases stayed unmatched. CDR1 and CDR2 (germline): MDHEN, SYDVKM. This CDR3 region has 13 residues. The CDR3 nucleotides are TGTGCCAGCAGTTTAGACAGGGCCCGTGAAGCTTTCTTT. It specifies CASSLDRAREAFF.

This chain joins TRBV18 and TRBJ1-3, with D uncertain. V was cut by 2 bases and J by 0 bases, with 11 bases left in between. This CDR3 spans 16 amino acids. CDR1 and CDR2 from the germline V gene are KGHSH and LQKENI. The CDR3 reads CASSPSLRNSGNTIYF. CDR3 nucleotide sequence: TGTGCCAGCTCACCATCTCTGCGCAACTCTGGAAACACCATATATTTT.

This chain uses TRBV10-1 with TRBJ2-5, with TRBD1 matching 10 bases. The germline gives CDR1 WNHNN, CDR2 SYGVQD (reference sequence). This CDR3 is 15 amino acids long. V dropped 2 bases and J dropped 3; count of bases not matched to a gene: 3. The CDR3 DNA follows: TGCGCCAGCAGTGAGGTGGGACAGGGGAAAGAGACCCAGTACTTC. Amino acids: CASSEVGQGKETQYF.

The V call is TRBV11-3, the J call TRBJ2-7; 8 nucleotides align to TRBD1. The CDR3 is 14 residues long. Germline V gives CDR1 SGHNT, CDR2 YENEEA. Germline trimming cut 5 bases from V and 4 bases from J; bases unmatched to any gene: 7. CDR3 in DNA: TGTGCCAGCAGCCCTCCAGGGGGCCTATACGAGCAGTACTTC. Its translation: CASSPPGGLYEQYF.

The chain combines TRBV4-1 with TRBJ2-2, with 7 nucleotides matching TRBD2. CDR3 length: 15 amino acids. The V gene's germline CDR1 is MGHRA and CDR2 YSYEKL. V was pared by 4 bases and J by 8 bases, with 10 bases of the junction left unmatched. The CDR3 DNA sequence: TGCGCCAGCAGCCCCGGGGGGTCCGGGGCTGGGGAGCTGTTTTTT. The encoded protein is CASSPGGSGAGELFF.

The table lists this clone with a few counts. The chain carries TRBV5-4 and TRBJ2-1; possible D gene TRBD2, 6 bases. The length of the CDR3 is 13 residues. The V gene lost 3 bases and the J gene lost 7 bases, with 11 bases spanning the gap. From germline, CDR1 is SGHNT and CDR2 YYREEE (reference sequence). Here the CDR3 DNA reads TGTGCCAGCAGCTACATTGGGACTAATGAGCAGTTCTTC. This gives the protein CASSYIGTNEQFF.

V gene TRBV27 combines with J gene TRBJ2-7; perhaps TRBD2 as D (6 bases). The germline V gene encodes CDR1 MNHEY and CDR2 SMNVEV (reference sequence). This CDR3 region has 14 residues. The V and J ends lost 3 bases and 5 bases respectively, with 14 bases between them. CDR3 nucleotide sequence: TGTGCCAGCAGTTTCCTCGGGAGCAGCAACGAGCAGTACTTC. This translates into CASSFLGSSNEQYF.

This clone was observed a handful of times. This chain links TRBV30 with TRBJ2-7; D possibly corresponds to TRBD1 (5 bases). The length of the CDR3 is 14 residues. V lost 0 bases and J 0 bases, leaving 9 bases between the germline ends. The V gene's germline CDR1 is GTSNPN and CDR2 SVGIG (reference sequence). CDR3 DNA sequence: TGTGCCTGGAGTGTCCACAGGACCTCCTACGAGCAGTACTTC. Its protein is CAWSVHRTSYEQYF. Filled out from reference TRBV30 and TRBJ2-7, the complete variable domain reads SQTIHQWPATLVQPVGSPLSLECTVEGTSNPNLYWYRQAAGRGLQLLFYSVGIGQISSEVPQNLSASRPQDRQFILSSKKLLLSDSGFYLCAWSVHRTSYEQYFGPGTRLTVT.

This clone was seen only a few times. The chain uses TRBV6-4 and TRBJ2-2; 8 positions match TRBD2. Germline assignment: CDR1 MRHNA and CDR2 SNTAGT. The CDR3 extends over 15 amino acids. J lost 3 bases, V lost 5 bases, and 5 bases had no gene match. The DNA for the CDR3 is TGTGCCAGCAGTCTCCCAGCGGGGGACACCGGGGAGCTGTTTTTT. This codes for CASSLPAGDTGELFF.

J is TRBJ2-6 and V is TRBV28; 8 bases agree with TRBD1. The germline V gene encodes CDR1 MDHEN and CDR2 SYDVKM. The CDR3 covers 18 residues. The ends lost 4 bases at V and 0 bases at J; junction bases unmatched: 8. CDR3 in amino acids: CASSWPTGGGSGANVLTF. CDR3 coding DNA: TGTGCCAGCAGTTGGCCTACAGGGGGTGGCTCTGGGGCCAACGTCCTGACTTTC.

This rearrangement joins TRBV28 to TRBJ2-1; TRBD2 matches 7 bases. The V and J ends lost 6 bases and 7 bases, in that order; junction bases with no gene match: 12. The CDR3 consists of 15 residues. Germline lookup yields CDR1 MDHEN and CDR2 SYDVKM. CDR3 amino acids: CASSNWGGSGNEQFF. The CDR3 DNA sequence: TGTGCCAGCAGCAACTGGGGGGGGTCGGGGAATGAGCAGTTCTTC.

The genes are TRBV5-1 and TRBJ2-7; no reliable D call. Germline CDR1 and CDR2: SGHRS and YFSETQ. Trimming shortened V by 4 bases and J by 1 base, and 9 bases separated the two germline ends. The CDR3 is made up of 13 amino acids. For the CDR3, the DNA is TGCGCCAGCAGCACCCAAACTTCCTACGAGCAGTACTTC. Its protein is CASSTQTSYEQYF.

V and J are TRBV6-1 and TRBJ1-2; D is undetermined. The CDR3 length is 13 residues. The V end lost 9 bases, the J end lost 8 bases, and 19 bases lay between the germline ends. CDR1 is MNHNS and CDR2 is SASEGT in the germline V gene. CDR3 loop: CARKHGRVGGYTF. The CDR3, as DNA: TGTGCCAGAAAGCATGGGAGGGTCGGAGGCTACACCTTC.

The chain carries TRBV2 and TRBJ1-2; weak D call: TRBD1 (6 bases). V lost 8 bases and J 8 bases, leaving 18 bases between the germline ends. Germline CDR1 and CDR2: SNHLY and FYNNEI. This CDR3 is 13 amino acids long. The CDR3 sequence: CASYRAPVGGYTF. CDR3 nucleotide sequence: TGTGCCAGCTACAGGGCTCCCGTCGGGGGCTACACCTTC.

The chain recombines TRBV7-2 with TRBJ2-7, with TRBD2 identical over 12 bases. CDR1 SGHTA and CDR2 FQGNSA come from the germline V gene. With 2 bases clipped from V and 2 bases from J, the junction kept 1 base outside the gene matches. The CDR3 sequence is 15 residues long. For the CDR3, the DNA is TGTGCCAGCAGCTTAAGGACTAGCGGGACCTACGAGCAGTACTTC. Protein: CASSLRTSGTYEQYF. The full variable domain, in which reference TRBV7-2 and TRBJ2-7 provide the parts outside the CDR3, is GAGVSQSPSNKVTEKGKDVELRCDPISGHTALYWYRQSLGQGLEFLIYFQGNSAPDKSGLPSDRFSAERTGGSVSTLTIQRTQQEDSAVYLCASSLRTSGTYEQYFGPGTRLTVT.

The chain carries TRBV9 and TRBJ1-3; unclear D gene. The CDR3 has 15 amino acids. V was trimmed by 4 bases and J by 0 bases, leaving 11 bases between them. The germline V gene has CDR1 SGDLS and CDR2 YYNGEE. The CDR3 nucleotides are TGTGCCAGCAGCCCGGGGAGCCTCTCTGGAAACACCATATATTTT. It translates to CASSPGSLSGNTIYF. The variable domain in full, with the rest retrieved from reference TRBV9 and TRBJ1-3, is DSGVTQTPKHLITATGQRVTLRCSPRSGDLSVYWYQQSLDQGLQFLIQYYNGEERAKGNILERFSAQQFPDLHSELNLSSLELGDSALYFCASSPGSLSGNTIYFGEGSWLTVV.